The 25 T cell receptor beta chains listed next were all sequenced from one sample in a study of T cell responses to AZD1222 COVID-19 vaccine. The protocol was immunoSEQ multiplex PCR, while the TCRdb copy is restricted to in-frame clones and leaves out a portion. The sample yields approximately 100,000 clones, more than 85% seen once. Sequences were derived from peripheral blood, sampled on day 0 of AZD1222 vaccination. Source of these receptors: an adult in good health.

The chain recombines TRBV7-9 with TRBJ2-2; D call uncertain. V was pared by 5 bases and J by 5 bases, with 12 bases between. Germline V gives CDR1 SEHNR, CDR2 FQNEAQ (reference sequence). The CDR3 has 14 residues. CDR3 nucleotides: TGTGCCAGCAGCCGTTTGTGGGTGACCGGGGAGCTGTTTTTT. Translated, it gives CASSRLWVTGELFF.

The chain combines TRBV19 with TRBJ1-5; a weak D match, TRBD1 (6 bases). The CDR3 is 14 residues long. The V gene's germline CDR1 is LNHDA and CDR2 SQIVND (reference sequence). V shed 6 bases and J shed 3 bases, with 12 bases lying between them. CDR3: CASRDRVINQPQHF. CDR3 DNA: TGTGCCAGTAGGGACAGAGTTATCAATCAGCCCCAGCATTTT.

DNA for the CDR3: TGTGCCAGCAGCACACCCCAGGGGGCTGGGAACACTGAAGCTTTCTTT. This gives the protein CASSTPQGAGNTEAFF. The V and J genes are TRBV28 and TRBJ1-1, with 8 bases fitting TRBD1. V shed 6 bases and J 1 base; nucleotides not matched to a gene: 10. From germline, CDR1 is MDHEN and CDR2 SYDVKM. The CDR3 spans 16 residues.

This chain uses TRBV2 with TRBJ1-3; tentative D call: TRBD1 (5 bases). CDR1 and CDR2 from the germline V gene are SNHLY and FYNNEI. Trimming took off 8 bases at V and 3 bases at J, with 11 bases between the two ends. The CDR3 extends over 13 amino acids. The CDR3 DNA reads TGTGCCAGCCTACCGGGGGTTGGAAACACCATATATTTT. Protein product: CASLPGVGNTIYF.

J is TRBJ2-7 and V is TRBV11-3, with a tentative D call TRBD1 (7 bases). The ends were cut back, 11 bases at V and 4 bases at J, with 33 bases in the middle. There are 18 residues in the CDR3. Per the germline V gene, CDR1 is SGHNT and CDR2 is YENEEA. The CDR3 region is CAGAGGPLQSTLLYEQYF. CDR3 DNA: TGTGCCGGAGCAGGGGGGCCTTTACAGTCGACCCTACTTTACGAGCAGTACTTC.

Points on this clone: This specimen includes other DNA sequences encoding the same CDR3. This chain uses TRBV27 with TRBJ1-3, with D uncertain. The V end was cut by 5 bases, the J end by 3 bases, with 8 bases between. Germline V lookup: CDR1 MNHEY, CDR2 SMNVEV (reference sequence). The CDR3 extends over 13 amino acids. In nucleotides, the CDR3 is TGTGCCAGCAGTCTGACGGTTGGAAACACCATATATTTT. This codes for CASSLTVGNTIYF.

V usage is TRBV29-1 and J usage is TRBJ2-5, with D hard to call. Germline assignment: CDR1 SQVTM and CDR2 ANQGSEA. Between the trimmed V and J ends, which lost 6 bases and 5 bases, there was a span of 7 bases. The CDR3 length is 10 residues. CDR3 sequence reads: CSVETETQYF. The DNA for the CDR3 is TGCAGCGTGGAGACGGAGACCCAGTACTTC.

The chain carries TRBV10-2 and TRBJ1-5, with 7 bases aligning to TRBD1. J gave up 4 bases and V 10 bases, and 7 bases lay outside the gene matches. The CDR3 runs to 13 residues. Germline CDR1 and CDR2: WSHSY and SAAADI. The CDR3 nucleotides read TGCGCCACCAGACAGGGAGGGAATCAGCCCCAGCATTTT. Amino acids: CATRQGGNQPQHF.

This clone has just one count. This chain joins TRBV3-1 (or the pseudogene TRBV3-2) and TRBJ1-2, with TRBD1 identical over 7 bases. Germline trimming cut 1 base from V and 7 bases from J; bases unmatched to any gene: 12. Per the germline V gene, CDR1 is LGHDT and CDR2 is YNNKEL (reference sequence). The CDR3 has 16 amino acids. CDR3 in amino acids: CASSQAASGTVFGYTF. Here the CDR3 DNA reads TGTGCCAGCAGCCAAGCCGCTTCCGGGACAGTTTTTGGCTACACCTTC.

The V and J genes are TRBV29-1 and TRBJ2-7, with 8 bases that match TRBD2. V trimming: 3 bases; J trimming: 0 bases; junction bases outside the gene matches: 4. The CDR3 runs to 14 residues. Germline CDR1 reads SQVTM; CDR2 reads ANQGSEA. CDR3 DNA: TGCAGCGTTGACCCAAGCGGGAGCTCCTACGAGCAGTACTTC. Residues: CSVDPSGSSYEQYF.

This clone was detected a few times. The chain uses TRBV28 and TRBJ2-7, with TRBD2 as a possible D gene (6 bases). Germline CDR1 reads MDHEN; CDR2 reads SYDVKM. The ends were cut back, 3 bases at V and 7 bases at J, with 22 bases in the middle. The length of the CDR3 is 16 residues. The CDR3 region is CASSFLGRESLLEQYF. The CDR3 DNA follows: TGTGCCAGCAGTTTCCTCGGACGGGAGTCCTTATTGGAGCAGTACTTC.

In its sample, this clone was seen once. The V call is TRBV19, the J call TRBJ1-3; D remains ambiguous. The CDR3 is 15 amino acids. V dropped 1 base and J dropped 2 bases, with 9 bases sitting between them. CDR1 is LNHDA and CDR2 is SQIVND in the germline V gene (reference sequence). CDR3 sequence: CASSIARGAGNTIYF. CDR3 DNA: TGTGCCAGTAGTATAGCGAGAGGAGCTGGAAACACCATATATTTT.

The chain uses TRBV11-2 and TRBJ1-4; TRBD1 agrees at 8 bases. This CDR3 is built from 15 residues. J lost 7 bases, V lost 4 bases, and 8 bases had no gene match. Germline CDR1 SGHAT, CDR2 FQNNGV. CDR3 loop: CASSSQGEGGEKLFF. The CDR3 DNA reads TGTGCCAGCAGCTCACAGGGGGAGGGAGGTGAAAAACTGTTTTTT.

The rearrangement joins TRBV10-2 to TRBJ1-5; 8 bases line up with TRBD1. Germline V gene sequence: CDR1 WSHSY, CDR2 SAAADI. The junction had 5 bases not matched to a gene; V was cut back by 0 bases and J by 7 bases. The CDR3 totals 15 residues. CDR3 coding DNA: TGCGCCAGCAGTGAGTCTGGACAGGGTCCCCAGCCCCAGCATTTT. Its translation: CASSESGQGPQPQHF.

The chain uses TRBV5-6 and TRBJ1-1; unclear D gene. The CDR3 is 15 residues long. The germline gives CDR1 SGHDT, CDR2 YYEEEE. V was cut by 4 bases and J by 4 bases, with 17 bases left in between. The CDR3 is CASSPSSHRGTEAFF. The CDR3 bases are TGTGCCAGCAGCCCATCTTCTCACCGGGGCACTGAAGCTTTCTTT. The whole variable domain, filled in from reference TRBV5-6 and TRBJ1-1, reads DAGVTQSPTHLIKTRGQQVTLRCSPKSGHDTVSWYQQALGQGPQFIFQYYEEEERQRGNFPDRFSGHQFPNYSSELNVNALLLGDSALYLCASSPSSHRGTEAFFGQGTRLTVV.

There are a few counts of this clone. This rearrangement joins TRBV5-1 to TRBJ1-6; possibly TRBD1 for D (6 bases). In germline, CDR1 is SGHRS, CDR2 YFSETQ. Trimming removed 4 bases at V and 7 bases at J, with 15 bases between. The CDR3 extends over 15 amino acids. The CDR3 DNA is TGCGCCAGCAGCAATGCCGGGACATCGAATTCACCCCTCCACTTT. Translating it yields CASSNAGTSNSPLHF.

The chain combines TRBV6-5 with TRBJ2-3, with TRBD1 matching over 9 bases. Germline assignment: CDR1 MNHEY and CDR2 SVGAGI. This CDR3 is 14 amino acids long. Losses at the gene ends were 7 bases for V and 5 bases for J; bases not matched to a gene: 7. The CDR3 sequence is CASTTDRGRDTQYF. In DNA, the CDR3 is TGTGCCAGCACAACGGACAGGGGCAGAGATACGCAGTATTTT.

J is TRBJ2-1 and V is TRBV30; D gene unclear. This CDR3 is built from 13 residues. The V and J ends lost 3 bases and 8 bases respectively, with 14 bases between them. Germline CDR1 GTSNPN, CDR2 SVGIG (reference sequence). CDR3 in DNA: TGTGCCTGGAGCCCTTCGAAGGTCGATGAGCAGTTCTTC. As protein: CAWSPSKVDEQFF.

The CDR3 DNA reads TGCAGTGATCTGAGAGGAAACACCCAGTACTTC. This encodes CSDLRGNTQYF. The chain links TRBV20-1 to TRBJ2-5; no clear D. Germline loops: CDR1 DFQATT, CDR2 SNEGSKA (reference sequence). V was trimmed by 7 bases and J by 8 bases, leaving 14 bases between them. This CDR3 comprises 11 residues.

This chain joins TRBV3-1 (or the pseudogene TRBV3-2) and TRBJ2-7; 8 nucleotides match TRBD1. CDR1 and CDR2 from the germline V gene are LGHDT and YNNKEL (reference sequence). The CDR3 extends over 13 amino acids. With V trimmed by 2 bases and J by 6 bases, 3 bases remained unmatched. The CDR3 loop is CASSQQTGGEQYF. CDR3 sequence (DNA): TGTGCCAGCAGCCAACAAACAGGGGGCGAGCAGTACTTC.

The rearrangement links TRBV27 to TRBJ1-2; the match to TRBD1 covers 9 bases. Germline CDR1 and CDR2: MNHEY and SMNVEV (reference sequence). The CDR3 spans 15 residues. Trimming cost V 7 bases and J 3 bases; bases outside gene matches: 9. Here the CDR3 reads CASTPTGGEDYGYTF. The CDR3 nucleotides read TGTGCCAGCACCCCGACAGGGGGTGAGGACTATGGCTACACCTTC.

J is TRBJ1-2 and V is TRBV5-8; 7 bases fit TRBD1. J was trimmed by 5 bases and V by 4 bases; bases with no gene match: 8. Per the germline V gene, CDR1 is SGHTS and CDR2 is YDEGEE. This CDR3 spans 14 amino acids. CDR3 residues: CASSRPEGAYGYTF. In DNA, the CDR3 is TGTGCCAGCAGCAGACCTGAGGGGGCATATGGCTACACCTTC. Based on the CDR3 plus reference TRBV5-8 and TRBJ1-2, the full variable domain is EAGVTQSPTHLIKTRGQQATLRCSPISGHTSVYWYQQALGLGLQFLLWYDEGEERNRGNFPPRFSGRQFPNYSSELNVNALELEDSALYLCASSRPEGAYGYTFGSGTRLTVV.

The rearrangement uses TRBV9 and TRBJ1-3; the match to TRBD1 covers 8 bases. V lost 3 bases to trimming and J lost 4 bases; unmatched junction nucleotides: 15. Germline lookup yields CDR1 SGDLS and CDR2 YYNGEE. The CDR3 length is 18 residues. CDR3: CASSGRTGLVLGGNTIYF. The CDR3 DNA reads TGTGCCAGCAGCGGCCGGACAGGGCTTGTACTTGGCGGAAACACCATATATTTT. The whole variable domain, remainder taken from reference TRBV9 and TRBJ1-3, is DSGVTQTPKHLITATGQRVTLRCSPRSGDLSVYWYQQSLDQGLQFLIQYYNGEERAKGNILERFSAQQFPDLHSELNLSSLELGDSALYFCASSGRTGLVLGGNTIYFGEGSWLTVV.

The genes are TRBV5-1 and TRBJ2-5; 8 bases fit TRBD1. V was pared by 0 bases and J by 5 bases, with 6 bases of the junction left unmatched. The CDR3 sequence is 15 residues long. Germline V gene lookup returns CDR1 SGHRS and CDR2 YFSETQ. The CDR3 region has the DNA TGCGCCAGCAGCTTGGACAGGGGGTTAGGGGAGACCCAGTACTTC. Translating it yields CASSLDRGLGETQYF.

The chain is built from TRBV18 and TRBJ2-3, with 8 bases identical to TRBD2. CDR1 is KGHSH, CDR2 LQKENI, per germline. With 7 bases clipped from V and 2 bases from J, the junction kept 8 bases outside the gene matches. The CDR3 covers 15 residues. CDR3 in DNA: TGTGCCAGCTGCCCTGTAGCGGGGACCACAGATACGCAGTATTTT. It yields the protein CASCPVAGTTDTQYF.